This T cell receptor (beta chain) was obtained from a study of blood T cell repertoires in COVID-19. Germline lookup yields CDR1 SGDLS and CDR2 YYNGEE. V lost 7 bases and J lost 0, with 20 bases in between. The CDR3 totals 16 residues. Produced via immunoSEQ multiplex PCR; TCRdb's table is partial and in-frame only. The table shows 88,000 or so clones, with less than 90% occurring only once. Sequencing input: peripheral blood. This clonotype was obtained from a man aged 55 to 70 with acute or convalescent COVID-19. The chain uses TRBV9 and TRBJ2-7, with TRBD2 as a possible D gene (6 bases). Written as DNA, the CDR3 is TGTGCCAGCCTAAATTCGCCGGGAGTCTTCTCCTACGAGCAGTACTTC. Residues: CASLNSPGVFSYEQYF.